This TCR beta chain was recovered during a study of cytomegalovirus exposure and HLA in healthy donors. Whole-study findings and limits: One variant, a missense change in DCLRE1C, was linked in a later analysis to TCR beta V- and J-gene trimming. A later analysis revealed that TCR association rates differed between HLA loci, peaking at DRB1 and bottoming out at HLA-C. Sequence variants that were highly shared formed a cluster that was likely a sequencing artifact.

As regards this clone: Its cognate antigen is unknown.

PCR employed 60 Vbeta and 13 Jbeta primers. Method: immunoSEQ multiplex PCR; TCRdb's copy keeps in-frame clones and lacks some. The sample has 150,000 to 200,000 clones, about 75% seen once. There are 15 residues in the CDR3. V was clipped by 0 bases and J by 2 bases, with 10 bases between them. The germline CDR1 and CDR2 sequences are SEHNR and FQNEAQ (reference sequence). V is TRBV7-9 and J is TRBJ1-2; a possible D gene is TRBD1 (5 bases). This TCR was sampled from a female donor in good health and CMV-seronegative. Sample: PBMCs. In nucleotides, the CDR3 is TGTGCCAGCAGCTTAGCGCCAGGGTTAAACTATGGCTACACCTTC. Its protein is CASSLAPGLNYGYTF.